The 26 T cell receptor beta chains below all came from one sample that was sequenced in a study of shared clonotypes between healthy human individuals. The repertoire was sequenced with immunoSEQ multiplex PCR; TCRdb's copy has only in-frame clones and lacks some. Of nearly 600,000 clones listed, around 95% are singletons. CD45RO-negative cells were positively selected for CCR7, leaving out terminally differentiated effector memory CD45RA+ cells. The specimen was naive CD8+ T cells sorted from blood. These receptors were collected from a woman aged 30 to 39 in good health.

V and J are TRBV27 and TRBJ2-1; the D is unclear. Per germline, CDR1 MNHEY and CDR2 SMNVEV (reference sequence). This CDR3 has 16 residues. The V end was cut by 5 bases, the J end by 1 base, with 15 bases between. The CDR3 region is CASSPPPGGSYNEQFF. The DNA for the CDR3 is TGTGCCAGCAGTCCACCCCCCGGCGGATCCTACAATGAGCAGTTCTTC.

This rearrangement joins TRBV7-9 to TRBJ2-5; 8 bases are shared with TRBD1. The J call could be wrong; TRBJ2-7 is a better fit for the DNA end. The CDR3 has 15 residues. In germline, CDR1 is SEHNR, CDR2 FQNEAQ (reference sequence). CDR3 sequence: CASSLAQGATYEQYF. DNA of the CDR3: TGTGCCAGCAGCTTAGCGCAGGGGGCAACCTACGAGCAGTACTTC.

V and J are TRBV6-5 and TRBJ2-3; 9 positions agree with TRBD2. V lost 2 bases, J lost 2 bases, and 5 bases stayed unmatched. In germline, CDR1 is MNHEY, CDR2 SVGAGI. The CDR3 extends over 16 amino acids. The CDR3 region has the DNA TGTGCCAGCAGTTACGGGGCTAGCGGGGACACAGATACGCAGTATTTT. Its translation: CASSYGASGDTDTQYF.

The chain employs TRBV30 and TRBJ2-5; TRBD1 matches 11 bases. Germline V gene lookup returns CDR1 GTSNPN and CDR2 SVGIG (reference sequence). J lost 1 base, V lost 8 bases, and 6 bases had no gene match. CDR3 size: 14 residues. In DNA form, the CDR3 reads TGTGCCACCGGACAGGGGGCTCCCCAAGAGACCCAGTACTTC. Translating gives CATGQGAPQETQYF.

The CDR3 sequence: CASSYSRGIYEQYF. CDR3 sequence (DNA): TGTGCCAGCAGTTACTCGAGGGGGATCTACGAGCAGTACTTC. The rearrangement joins TRBV6-5 to TRBJ2-5, with D possibly being TRBD1 (6 bases). The closer fit of TRBJ2-7 to the DNA end suggests the J call may be wrong. This CDR3 comprises 14 residues. CDR1 is MNHEY and CDR2 is SVGAGI in the germline V gene.

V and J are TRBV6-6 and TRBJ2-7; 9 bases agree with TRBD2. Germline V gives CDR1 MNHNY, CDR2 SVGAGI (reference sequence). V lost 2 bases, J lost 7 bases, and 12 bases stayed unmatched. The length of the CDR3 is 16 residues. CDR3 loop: CASSYTRLAGEGEQYF. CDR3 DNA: TGTGCCAGCAGTTACACTCGCTTAGCGGGAGAGGGTGAGCAGTACTTC.

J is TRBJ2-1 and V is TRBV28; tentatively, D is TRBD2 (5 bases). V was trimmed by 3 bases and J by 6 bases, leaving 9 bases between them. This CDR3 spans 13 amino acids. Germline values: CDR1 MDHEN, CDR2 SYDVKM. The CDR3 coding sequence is TGTGCCAGCAGTTTGGACTCGGGCAATGAGCAGTTCTTC. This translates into CASSLDSGNEQFF. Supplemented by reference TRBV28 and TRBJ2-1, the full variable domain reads DVKVTQSSRYLVKRTGEKVFLECVQDMDHENMFWYRQDPGLGLRLIYFSYDVKMKEKGDIPEGYSVSREKKERFSLILESASTNQTSMYLCASSLDSGNEQFFGPGTRLTVL.

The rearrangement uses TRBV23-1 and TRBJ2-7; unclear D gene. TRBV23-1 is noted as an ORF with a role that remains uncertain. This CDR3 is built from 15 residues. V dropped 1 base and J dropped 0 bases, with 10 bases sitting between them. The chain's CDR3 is CASSQFELTSYEQYF. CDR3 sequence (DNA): TGCGCCAGCAGTCAATTCGAGCTTACCTCCTACGAGCAGTACTTC.

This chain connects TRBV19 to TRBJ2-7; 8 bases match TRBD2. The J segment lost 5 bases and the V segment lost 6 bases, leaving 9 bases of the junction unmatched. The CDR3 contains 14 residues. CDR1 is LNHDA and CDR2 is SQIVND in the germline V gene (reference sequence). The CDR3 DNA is TGTGCCAGTAGCATCGACGCGGGGGGAAACGAGCAGTACTTC. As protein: CASSIDAGGNEQYF.

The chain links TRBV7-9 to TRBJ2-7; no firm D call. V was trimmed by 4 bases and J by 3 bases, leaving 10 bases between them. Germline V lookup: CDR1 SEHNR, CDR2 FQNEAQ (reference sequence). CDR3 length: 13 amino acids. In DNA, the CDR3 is TGTGCCAGCAGCTCCATTCCGAACTACGAGCAGTACTTC. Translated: CASSSIPNYEQYF.

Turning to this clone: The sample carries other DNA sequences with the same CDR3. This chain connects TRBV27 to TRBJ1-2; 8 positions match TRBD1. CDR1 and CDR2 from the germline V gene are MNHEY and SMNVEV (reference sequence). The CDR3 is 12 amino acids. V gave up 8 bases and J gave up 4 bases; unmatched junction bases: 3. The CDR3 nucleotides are TGTGCCAGCTGGACAGGGTTCTATGGCTACACCTTC. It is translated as CASWTGFYGYTF.

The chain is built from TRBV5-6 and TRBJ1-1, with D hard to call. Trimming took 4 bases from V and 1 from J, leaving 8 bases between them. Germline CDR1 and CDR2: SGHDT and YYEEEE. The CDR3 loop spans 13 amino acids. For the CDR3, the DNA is TGTGCCAGCAGCGTCACAACGAACACTGAAGCTTTCTTT. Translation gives CASSVTTNTEAFF.

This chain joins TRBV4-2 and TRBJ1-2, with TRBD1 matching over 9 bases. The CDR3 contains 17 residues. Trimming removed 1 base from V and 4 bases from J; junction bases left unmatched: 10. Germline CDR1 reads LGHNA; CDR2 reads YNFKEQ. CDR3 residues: CASSQVLGTGSIYGYTF. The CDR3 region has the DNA TGTGCCAGCAGCCAAGTTCTTGGGACAGGGTCCATCTATGGCTACACCTTC.

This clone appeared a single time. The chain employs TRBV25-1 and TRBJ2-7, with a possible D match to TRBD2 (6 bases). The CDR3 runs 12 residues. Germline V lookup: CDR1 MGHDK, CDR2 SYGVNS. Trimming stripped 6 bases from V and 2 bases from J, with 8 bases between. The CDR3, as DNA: TGTGCCAGCAGGGGGGGAACCTACGAGCAGTACTTC. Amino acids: CASRGGTYEQYF.

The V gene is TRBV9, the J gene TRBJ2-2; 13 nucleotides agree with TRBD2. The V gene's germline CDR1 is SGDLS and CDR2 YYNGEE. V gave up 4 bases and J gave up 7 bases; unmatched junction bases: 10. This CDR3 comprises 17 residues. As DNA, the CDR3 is TGTGCCAGCAGCCCCGGACTAGCGGGAGTCTCGGACGGGGAGCTGTTTTTT. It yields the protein CASSPGLAGVSDGELFF.

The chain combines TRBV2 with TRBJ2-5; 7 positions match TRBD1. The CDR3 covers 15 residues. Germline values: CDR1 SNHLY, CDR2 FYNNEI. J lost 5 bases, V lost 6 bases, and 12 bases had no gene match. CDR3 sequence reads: CASSARQGMRETQYF. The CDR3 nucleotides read TGTGCCAGCAGCGCCAGACAGGGCATGAGGGAGACCCAGTACTTC.

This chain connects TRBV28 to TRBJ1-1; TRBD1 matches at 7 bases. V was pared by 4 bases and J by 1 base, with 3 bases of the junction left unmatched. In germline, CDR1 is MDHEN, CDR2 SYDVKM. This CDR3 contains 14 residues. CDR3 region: CASSWTGTNTEAFF. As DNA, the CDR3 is TGTGCCAGCAGTTGGACAGGCACGAACACTGAAGCTTTCTTT.

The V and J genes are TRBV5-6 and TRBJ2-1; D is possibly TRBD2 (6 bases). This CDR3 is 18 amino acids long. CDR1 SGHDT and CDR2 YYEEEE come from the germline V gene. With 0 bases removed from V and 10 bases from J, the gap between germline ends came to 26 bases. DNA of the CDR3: TGTGCCAGCAGCTTGGCCCTAGCGATAGAACCTCTACAAGGGGAGCAGTTCTTC. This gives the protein CASSLALAIEPLQGEQFF.

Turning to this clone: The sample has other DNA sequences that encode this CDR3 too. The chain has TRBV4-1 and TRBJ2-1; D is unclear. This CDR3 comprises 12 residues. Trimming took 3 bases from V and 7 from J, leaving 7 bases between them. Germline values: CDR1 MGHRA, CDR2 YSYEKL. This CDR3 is CASSQEGNEQFF. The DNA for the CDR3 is TGCGCCAGCAGCCAGGAAGGGAATGAGCAGTTCTTC.

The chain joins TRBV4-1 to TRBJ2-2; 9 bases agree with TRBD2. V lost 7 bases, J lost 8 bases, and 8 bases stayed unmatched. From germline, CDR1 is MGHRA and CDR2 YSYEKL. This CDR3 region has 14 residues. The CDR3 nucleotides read TGCGCCAGCAACGGGCTAGCGGGACGTGGGGAGCTGTTTTTT. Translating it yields CASNGLAGRGELFF.

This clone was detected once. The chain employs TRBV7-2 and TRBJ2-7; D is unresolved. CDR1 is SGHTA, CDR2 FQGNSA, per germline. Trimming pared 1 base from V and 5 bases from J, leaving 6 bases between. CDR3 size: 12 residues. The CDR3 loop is CASSLVTNEQYF. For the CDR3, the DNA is TGTGCCAGCAGCTTAGTTACCAACGAGCAGTACTTC. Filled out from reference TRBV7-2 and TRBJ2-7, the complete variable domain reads GAGVSQSPSNKVTEKGKDVELRCDPISGHTALYWYRQSLGQGLEFLIYFQGNSAPDKSGLPSDRFSAERTGGSVSTLTIQRTQQEDSAVYLCASSLVTNEQYFGPGTRLTVT.

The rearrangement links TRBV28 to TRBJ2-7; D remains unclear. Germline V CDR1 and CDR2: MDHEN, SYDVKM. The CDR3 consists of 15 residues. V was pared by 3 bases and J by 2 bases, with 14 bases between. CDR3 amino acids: CASSFSLTTAYEQYF. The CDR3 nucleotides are TGTGCCAGCAGTTTTTCTCTGACAACAGCCTACGAGCAGTACTTC.

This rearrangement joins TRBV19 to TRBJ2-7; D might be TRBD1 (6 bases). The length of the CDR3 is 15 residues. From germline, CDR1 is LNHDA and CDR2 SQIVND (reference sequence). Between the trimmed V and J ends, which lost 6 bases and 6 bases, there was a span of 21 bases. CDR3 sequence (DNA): TGTGCCAGTAGACCCTCAACGGGCCAAGGGGGCGAGCAGTACTTC. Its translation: CASRPSTGQGGEQYF.

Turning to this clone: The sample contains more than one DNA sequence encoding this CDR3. The CDR3 is CATSRDRGNQPQHF. CDR3 in DNA: TGTGCCACCAGCAGAGACAGGGGAAACCAGCCCCAGCATTTT. This chain links TRBV15 with TRBJ1-5; possibly TRBD1 for D (6 bases). The CDR3 consists of 14 residues. Per germline, CDR1 LNHNV and CDR2 YYDKDF (reference sequence). V was clipped by 0 bases and J by 7 bases, with 10 bases between them.

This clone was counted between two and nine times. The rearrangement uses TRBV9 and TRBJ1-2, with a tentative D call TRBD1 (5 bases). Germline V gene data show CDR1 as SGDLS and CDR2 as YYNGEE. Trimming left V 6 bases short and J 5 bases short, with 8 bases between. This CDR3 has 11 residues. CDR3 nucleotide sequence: TGTGCCAGCATACGGGGGTATGGCTACACCTTC. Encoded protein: CASIRGYGYTF.

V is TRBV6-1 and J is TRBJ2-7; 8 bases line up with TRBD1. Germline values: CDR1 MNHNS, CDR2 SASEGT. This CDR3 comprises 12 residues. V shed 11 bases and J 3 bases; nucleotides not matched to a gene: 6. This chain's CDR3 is CAARDRIYEQYF. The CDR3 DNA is TGTGCCGCCCGGGACAGGATCTACGAGCAGTACTTC.